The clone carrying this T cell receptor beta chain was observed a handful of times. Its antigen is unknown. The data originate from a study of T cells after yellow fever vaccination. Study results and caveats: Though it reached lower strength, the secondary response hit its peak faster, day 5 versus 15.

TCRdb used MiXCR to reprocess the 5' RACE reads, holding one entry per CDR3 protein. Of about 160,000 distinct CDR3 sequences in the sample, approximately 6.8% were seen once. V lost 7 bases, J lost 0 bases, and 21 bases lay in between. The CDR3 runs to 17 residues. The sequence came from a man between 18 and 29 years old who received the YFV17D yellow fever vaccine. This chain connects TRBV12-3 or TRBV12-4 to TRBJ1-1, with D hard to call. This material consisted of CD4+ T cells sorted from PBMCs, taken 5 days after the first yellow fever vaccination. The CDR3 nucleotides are TGTGCCAGCACTCCACGAGGGTACCAAGATATGAACACTGAAGCTTTCTTT. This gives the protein CASTPRGYQDMNTEAFF.